This T cell receptor (beta chain) came from a study of lymphopenia after photon versus proton radiotherapy. Findings and caveats of the study: After the lymphocyte nadir, photon-treated repertoires showed oligoclonal expansion, especially of CD8+ Temra cells. In patients who died, overall survival fell as post-nadir TCR diversity dropped more. Survival link was tested only in deceased patients; proton benefit remains a possibility. Photon-treated patients lost naive T cells and TCR diversity; proton-treated stayed stable.

This CDR3 contains 14 residues. V lost 8 bases and J lost 1, with 15 bases in between. Germline loops: CDR1 WNHNN, CDR2 SYGVQD (reference sequence). The assay was immunoSEQ multiplex PCR, and TCRdb's table has in-frame clones only and misses some. The table records 50,000 or so clones, roughly nine tenths of them present only once. In the case of this clone: As yet, its antigen is unknown.

The origin of this receptor is a middle-aged woman with cholangiocarcinoma. This specimen was peripheral blood, taken from a patient treated with photon-based radiotherapy. This chain joins TRBV10-1 and TRBJ2-7; D may match TRBD1 or TRBD2 (5 bases each). The CDR3 loop is CASPFQEGSYEQYF. DNA of the CDR3: TGCGCCAGCCCGTTCCAAGAGGGGTCCTACGAGCAGTACTTC.